The 6 T cell receptor beta chains below all came from one sample that was sequenced in a study of OX40 agonist ivuxolimab in advanced cancers. TCRdb's copy holds only in-frame clones and misses some; the assay was immunoSEQ multiplex PCR. The repertoire has more than 9,000 clones, approximately 57% of them found once; the top ten carry 46%. The material sequenced was CD4+ or CD8+ T cells sorted from blood, taken in a trial of the OX40 agonist ivuxolimab. The receptor set was obtained from an adult with an advanced solid tumor such as melanoma, head and neck, liver or kidney cancer.

The CDR3 sequence: CASSLDRAYGYTF. The CDR3 DNA reads as TGTGCCAGCAGCTTAGACAGGGCCTATGGCTACACCTTC. V is TRBV5-4 and J is TRBJ1-2, with 7 bases fitting TRBD1. J was trimmed by 4 bases and V by 2 bases; bases with no gene match: 2. Per the germline V gene, CDR1 is SGHNT and CDR2 is YYREEE (reference sequence). This CDR3 region has 13 residues.

This clone occurred a few times. The chain couples TRBV23-1 to TRBJ1-5; D unresolved. TRBV23-1 is annotated as an ORF whose role is uncertain. The germline V and J ends were trimmed by 3 bases and 1 base, with 10 bases remaining between them. The length of the CDR3 is 15 residues. This chain's CDR3 is CASSHRLNSNQPQHF. CDR3 nucleotides: TGCGCCAGCAGTCACAGGTTGAACAGCAATCAGCCCCAGCATTTT.

The chain carries TRBV5-1 and TRBJ2-7, with D possibly called TRBD1 or TRBD2 (6 bases each). The CDR3 has 12 residues. CDR1 and CDR2 from the germline V gene are SGHRS and YFSETQ. V was trimmed by 0 bases and J by 7 bases, leaving 8 bases between them. CDR3 protein: CASSLGGGEQYF. In DNA, the CDR3 is TGCGCCAGCAGCTTGGGAGGGGGGGAGCAGTACTTC.

This clone has a count of ten or more. The V gene is TRBV5-5, the J gene TRBJ2-1; TRBD1 matches at 10 bases. The CDR3 covers 15 residues. In germline, CDR1 is SGHKS, CDR2 YYEKEE (reference sequence). With 3 bases clipped from V and 4 bases from J, the junction kept 4 bases outside the gene matches. Here the CDR3 reads CASSSRDRGYNEQFF. The CDR3 DNA follows: TGTGCCAGCAGCTCCCGGGACAGGGGTTACAATGAGCAGTTCTTC.

The CDR3 loop reads CASSPGGSGASYEQYF. The DNA for the CDR3 is TGTGCCAGCAGTCCCGGGGGAAGCGGGGCATCCTACGAGCAGTACTTC. The chain is built from TRBV28 and TRBJ2-7, with 7 bases fitting TRBD2. J was trimmed by 1 base and V by 5 bases; bases with no gene match: 11. The length of the CDR3 is 16 residues. Germline assignment: CDR1 MDHEN and CDR2 SYDVKM.

The V and J genes are TRBV18 and TRBJ2-7, with 12 bases aligning to TRBD1. V gave up 5 bases and J gave up 3 bases; unmatched junction bases: 5. CDR1 is KGHSH and CDR2 is LQKENI in the germline V gene. This CDR3 region has 15 residues. For the CDR3, the DNA is TGTGCCAGCTCATCCCGGGACAGGGGGCGCTACGAGCAGTACTTC. This sequence encodes CASSSRDRGRYEQYF.